A single sample is the source of the 22 T cell receptor beta chains below, sequenced in a study of blood T cell repertoires in COVID-19. The method was immunoSEQ multiplex PCR; TCRdb's version includes in-frame clones alone and lacks a portion of them. The sample carries approximately 240,000 clones, approximately 82% recorded once. The sequenced material came from peripheral blood. The receptors originated from a woman aged 80 or older with active or convalescent COVID-19.

The chain joins TRBV27 to TRBJ1-4, with 8 bases that match TRBD1. The CDR3 has 16 residues. Losses at the gene ends were 5 bases for V and 4 bases for J; bases not matched to a gene: 9. CDR1 MNHEY and CDR2 SMNVEV come from the germline V gene (reference sequence). CDR3 region: CASSHAGGGNNEKLFF. The CDR3 DNA sequence: TGTGCCAGCAGTCACGCAGGGGGCGGGAATAATGAAAAACTGTTTTTT.

Only one count was recorded for this clone. This sequence joins TRBV11-2 and TRBJ2-2; a possible D gene is TRBD1 (6 bases). Trimming left V 6 bases short and J 6 bases short, with 11 bases between. From germline, CDR1 is SGHAT and CDR2 FQNNGV. The CDR3 is made up of 13 amino acids. CDR3 amino acids: CASREQGSGELFF. The CDR3 coding sequence is TGTGCCAGCAGGGAACAGGGTTCCGGGGAGCTGTTTTTT.

The chain joins TRBV5-1 to TRBJ1-6; tentative D call: TRBD1 (5 bases). The V gene's germline CDR1 is SGHRS and CDR2 YFSETQ. Between the trimmed V and J ends, which lost 3 bases and 7 bases, there was a span of 20 bases. The CDR3 length is 17 residues. As DNA, the CDR3 is TGCGCCAGCAGCTGGATTAAAGCGCTGGGGCTAAATTCACCCCTCCACTTT. The encoded protein is CASSWIKALGLNSPLHF.

The J gene is TRBJ2-3, the V gene TRBV28; D is possibly TRBD1 (6 bases). The CDR3 totals 17 residues. V was trimmed by 8 bases and J by 2 bases, leaving 23 bases between them. CDR1 MDHEN and CDR2 SYDVKM come from the germline V gene. CDR3 amino acids: CASGVTGPVQYTDTQYF. CDR3 bases: TGTGCCAGCGGCGTGACAGGACCAGTACAATACACAGATACGCAGTATTTT.

V is TRBV9 and J is TRBJ2-1, with no clear D. Germline assignment: CDR1 SGDLS and CDR2 YYNGEE. V was pared by 2 bases and J by 0 bases, with 12 bases between. The CDR3 spans 16 residues. DNA for the CDR3: TGTGCCAGCAGCGTTTCCGGTGAAAGCTCCTACAATGAGCAGTTCTTC. It yields the protein CASSVSGESSYNEQFF.

This clone was observed once. The identical CDR3 is also encoded by other nucleotide sequences in the sample. The chain is built from TRBV30 and TRBJ1-6, with 11 bases lining up with TRBD1. Per germline, CDR1 GTSNPN and CDR2 SVGIG (reference sequence). The CDR3 has 13 residues. After removal of 3 bases from V and 10 bases from J, the junction contained 2 bases not matched to a gene. The CDR3 region is CAWSGQGASPLHF. The CDR3 DNA reads as TGTGCCTGGAGCGGACAGGGGGCCTCACCCCTCCACTTT.

This chain links TRBV5-4 with TRBJ1-2, with 8 bases fitting TRBD1. The CDR3 extends over 13 amino acids. Trimming removed 3 bases from V and 8 bases from J; junction bases left unmatched: 6. Germline CDR1 is SGHNT and CDR2 is YYREEE (reference sequence). CDR3 region: CASSYHTGGGYTF. The CDR3 bases are TGTGCCAGCAGCTACCACACAGGGGGAGGCTACACCTTC.

The chain links TRBV7-2 to TRBJ1-1; the D is unclear. This CDR3 contains 13 residues. Germline-derived CDR1 and CDR2 are SGHTA and FQGNSA. Deletions cut 1 base from V and 5 bases from J, with 8 bases between. CDR3 region: CASSLDPGTEAFF. The DNA of the CDR3 is TGTGCCAGCAGCTTAGACCCGGGAACTGAAGCTTTCTTT. Combining the CDR3 with reference TRBV7-2 and TRBJ1-1 gives the whole variable domain GAGVSQSPSNKVTEKGKDVELRCDPISGHTALYWYRQSLGQGLEFLIYFQGNSAPDKSGLPSDRFSAERTGGSVSTLTIQRTQQEDSAVYLCASSLDPGTEAFFGQGTRLTVV.

This clone showed up just a few times. The CDR3 protein is CAWSVQENQPQHF. The CDR3 DNA sequence: TGTGCCTGGAGTGTACAGGAAAATCAGCCCCAGCATTTT. This chain uses TRBV30 with TRBJ1-5, with D possibly TRBD1 on 5 matching bases. The CDR3 consists of 13 residues. CDR1 and CDR2 (germline): GTSNPN, SVGIG (reference sequence). V shed 0 bases and J shed 4 bases, with 7 bases lying between them.

The V gene is TRBV20-1, the J gene TRBJ1-5; D is ambiguous. Looked up from germline, CDR1 is DFQATT and CDR2 is SNEGSKA (reference sequence). The CDR3 totals 13 residues. The germline V and J ends were trimmed by 3 bases and 0 bases, with 6 bases remaining between them. The CDR3 here is CSASGNSNQPQHF. CDR3 nucleotides: TGCAGTGCTAGTGGTAATAGCAATCAGCCCCAGCATTTT.

CDR3 DNA: TGTGCCAGCAGCGCCGATGAGGGACAGGGGGTCGATCAGCCCCAGCATTTT. This translates into CASSADEGQGVDQPQHF. The rearrangement links TRBV9 to TRBJ1-5, with 11 positions matching TRBD1. The CDR3 contains 17 residues. The J segment lost 5 bases and the V segment lost 3 bases, leaving 10 bases of the junction unmatched. Germline V gene sequence: CDR1 SGDLS, CDR2 YYNGEE.

Turning to this clone: A read error may account for a junction end that differs from germline. This chain joins TRBV29-1 and TRBJ2-3; 11 bases fit TRBD2. The CDR3 has 15 amino acids. Looked up from germline, CDR1 is SQVTM and CDR2 is ANQGSEA. Written as DNA, the CDR3 is TGCAGCGTAGAAGTTAGCGGGGGGGCGGCAGATACGCAGTATTTT. Its translation: CSVEVSGGAADTQYF.

The genes are TRBV28 and TRBJ1-3; unclear D gene. This CDR3 is 15 amino acids long. Deletions cut 7 bases from V and 0 bases from J, with 13 bases between. CDR1 is MDHEN and CDR2 is SYDVKM in the germline V gene. The chain's CDR3 is CASNPQQFSGNTIYF. DNA of the CDR3: TGTGCCAGCAACCCACAACAGTTCTCTGGAAACACCATATATTTT.

This clone has a single count. The J gene is TRBJ2-7, the V gene TRBV11-1, with D possibly TRBD2 on 5 matching bases. The V end lost 5 bases, the J end lost 6 bases, and 14 bases lay between the germline ends. The CDR3 length is 13 residues. The germline CDR1 and CDR2 sequences are SGHAT and FQDESV (reference sequence). In DNA, the CDR3 is TGTGCCAGCAGCCCCCAGCGGACGGGCGAGCAGTACTTC. Its protein is CASSPQRTGEQYF. The full variable domain, in which reference TRBV11-1 and TRBJ2-7 provide the parts outside the CDR3, is EAEVAQSPRYKITEKSQAVAFWCDPISGHATLYWYRQILGQGPELLVQFQDESVVDDSQLPKDRFSAERLKGVDSTLKIQPAELGDSAMYLCASSPQRTGEQYFGPGTRLTVT.

V usage is TRBV3-1 (or the pseudogene TRBV3-2) and J usage is TRBJ1-4, with D unresolved. From germline, CDR1 is LGHDT and CDR2 YNNKEL (reference sequence). CDR3 length: 16 residues. V lost 4 bases, J lost 8 bases, and 20 bases lay in between. Written as DNA, the CDR3 is TGTGCCAGCAGCCCAAGCGGGGTTTACGGCCCGGAAAAACTGTTTTTT. Its protein product is CASSPSGVYGPEKLFF.

This clone was counted once. The chain employs TRBV3-1 (or the pseudogene TRBV3-2) and TRBJ1-6; weak D call: TRBD1 (5 bases). The V and J ends lost 4 bases and 3 bases respectively, with 16 bases between them. Per germline, CDR1 LGHDT and CDR2 YNNKEL (reference sequence). The CDR3 extends over 17 amino acids. The DNA for the CDR3 is TGTGCCAGCAGCCGACAAGGGTCAGGACACTATAATTCACCCCTCCACTTT. Amino acid sequence: CASSRQGSGHYNSPLHF.

In its sample, this clone was seen once. V is TRBV30 and J is TRBJ2-1, with TRBD2 identical over 7 bases. This CDR3 contains 14 residues. V lost 0 bases and J lost 4; bases outside the gene matches: 3. CDR1 and CDR2 (germline): GTSNPN, SVGIG (reference sequence). For the CDR3, the DNA is TGTGCCTGGAGTGTACTAGCGCCGTACAATGAGCAGTTCTTC. Translating gives CAWSVLAPYNEQFF.

The chain carries TRBV4-1 and TRBJ2-3; tentative D call: TRBD1 (6 bases). Trimming left V 3 bases short and J 5 bases short, with 21 bases between. CDR3 length: 17 residues. Germline CDR1 is MGHRA and CDR2 is YSYEKL. The CDR3 DNA is TGCGCCAGCAGCCAGGTACTCGTCCGGACAGTGGGAGATACGCAGTATTTT. Residues: CASSQVLVRTVGDTQYF.

The chain uses TRBV9 and TRBJ1-1; 8 positions match TRBD1. This CDR3 has 17 residues. Per germline, CDR1 SGDLS and CDR2 YYNGEE. With 2 bases clipped from V and 0 bases from J, the junction kept 9 bases outside the gene matches. CDR3 residues: CASSVSTGASMNTEAFF. The CDR3 nucleotides read TGTGCCAGCAGCGTGTCGACAGGGGCGAGTATGAACACTGAAGCTTTCTTT.

This rearrangement joins TRBV18 to TRBJ2-3, with D tentatively TRBD2 (6 bases). The length of the CDR3 is 15 residues. Per germline, CDR1 KGHSH and CDR2 LQKENI. V was shortened by 1 base and J by 4 bases, with 12 bases between the two germline ends. This CDR3 reads CASSPRGGEADTQYF. The CDR3, as DNA: TGTGCCAGCTCACCACGGGGCGGGGAAGCAGATACGCAGTATTTT.

The V call is TRBV3-1 (or the pseudogene TRBV3-2), the J call TRBJ1-1; D gene uncertain. Germline values: CDR1 LGHDT, CDR2 YNNKEL (reference sequence). Trimming stripped 1 base from V and 0 bases from J, with 6 bases between. The CDR3 has 14 amino acids. The CDR3 DNA reads as TGTGCCAGCAGCCAAGTCGGTCTGAACACTGAAGCTTTCTTT. Translation gives CASSQVGLNTEAFF.

This clone was seen a handful of times. This sequence joins TRBV5-1 and TRBJ2-1; 7 nucleotides match TRBD2. Germline V gives CDR1 SGHRS, CDR2 YFSETQ. CDR3 length: 16 amino acids. V lost 4 bases, J lost 1 base, and 8 bases stayed unmatched. The CDR3, as DNA: TGCGCCAGCAGCCCTGGGGAGGGCGCGTCCTACAATGAGCAGTTCTTC. Translating gives CASSPGEGASYNEQFF.